What follows are 17 T cell receptor beta chains derived from one specimen sequenced in a study of OX40 agonist ivuxolimab in advanced cancers. Profiled with immunoSEQ multiplex PCR; TCRdb holds only in-frame clones, not every one. The sample holds around 31,000 clones, roughly 87% seen once. The sequencing here drew on CD4+ or CD8+ T cells sorted from blood, taken in a trial of the OX40 agonist ivuxolimab. The source is an adult with an advanced solid tumor such as melanoma, head and neck, liver or kidney cancer.

V gene TRBV4-2 combines with J gene TRBJ1-3; D gene unclear. The CDR3 consists of 15 residues. Germline loops: CDR1 LGHNA, CDR2 YNFKEQ. V lost 2 bases to trimming and J lost 2 bases, with 10 bases between them. The CDR3 region has the DNA TGTGCCAGCAGCCAATGGGCCGGGGCTGGAAACACCATATATTTT. Translating it yields CASSQWAGAGNTIYF.

The chain uses TRBV11-2 and TRBJ2-5; D not certain. Looked up from germline, CDR1 is SGHAT and CDR2 is FQNNGV. With 11 bases removed from V and 5 bases from J, the gap between germline ends came to 12 bases. The CDR3 is 11 amino acids. The CDR3 region is CASAGRETQYF. As DNA, the CDR3 is TGTGCCTCAGCCGGACGGGAGACCCAGTACTTC. The full variable domain, rest sourced from reference TRBV11-2 and TRBJ2-5, is EAGVAQSPRYKIIEKRQSVAFWCNPISGHATLYWYQQILGQGPKLLIQFQNNGVVDDSQLPKDRFSAERLKGVDSTLKIQPAKLEDSAVYLCASAGRETQYFGPGTRLLVL.

The gene calls are TRBV7-9 and TRBJ1-1; D is unclear. The V and J ends lost 1 base and 0 bases respectively, with 6 bases between them. Germline CDR1 reads SEHNR; CDR2 reads FQNEAQ (reference sequence). This CDR3 has 14 residues. CDR3 loop: CASSLGLMNTEAFF. CDR3 DNA: TGTGCCAGCAGCTTAGGTCTCATGAACACTGAAGCTTTCTTT.

The chain has TRBV27 and TRBJ2-7; no firm D call. With 4 bases removed from V and 3 bases from J, the gap between germline ends came to 10 bases. This CDR3 spans 13 amino acids. CDR1 is MNHEY and CDR2 is SMNVEV in the germline V gene (reference sequence). Here the CDR3 reads CASSSGLVYEQYF. DNA of the CDR3: TGTGCCAGCAGTTCGGGCCTGGTCTACGAGCAGTACTTC.

The DNA of the CDR3 is TGTGCCAGTAGTACAACCGGGGGACACTCCGAGCCCCAGTACTTC. This encodes CASSTTGGHSEPQYF. The chain links TRBV19 to TRBJ2-5; D could derive from TRBD1 or TRBD2 (6 bases each). Trimming removed 4 bases from V and 9 bases from J, with 21 bases in between. This CDR3 region has 15 residues. Germline lookup yields CDR1 LNHDA and CDR2 SQIVND (reference sequence).

The rearrangement links TRBV19 to TRBJ1-2; D is undetermined. The CDR3 runs 12 residues. The V gene lost 2 bases and the J gene lost 8 bases, with 9 bases spanning the gap. Germline loops: CDR1 LNHDA, CDR2 SQIVND (reference sequence). CDR3 protein: CASSIPEGGYTF. The CDR3 region has the DNA TGTGCCAGTAGTATACCGGAAGGGGGCTACACCTTC.

The chain carries TRBV7-3 and TRBJ2-3; no definite D call. The V end was cut by 0 bases, the J end by 3 bases, with 4 bases between. This CDR3 comprises 13 residues. Germline-derived CDR1 and CDR2 are SGHTA and FQGTGA. The CDR3 sequence: CASSLTGTDTQYF. In DNA, the CDR3 is TGTGCCAGCAGCTTAACCGGGACAGATACGCAGTATTTT.

This sequence joins TRBV11-2 and TRBJ2-7, with D perhaps matching TRBD2 (5 bases). Germline CDR1 reads SGHAT; CDR2 reads FQNNGV. Trimming shortened V by 3 bases and J by 5 bases, and 8 bases separated the two germline ends. The CDR3 runs 12 residues. The chain's CDR3 is CASSFGGHEQYF. The DNA for the CDR3 is TGTGCCAGCAGCTTTGGAGGTCACGAGCAGTACTTC.

The V call is TRBV7-3, the J call TRBJ2-1; 7 positions agree with TRBD1. V dropped 5 bases and J dropped 8; count of bases not matched to a gene: 6. The V gene's germline CDR1 is SGHTA and CDR2 FQGTGA. The CDR3 runs to 13 residues. The CDR3 DNA follows: TGTGCCAGCAGCATATTCAGGGGGTATGAGCAGTTCTTC. This gives the protein CASSIFRGYEQFF. Full variable domain (missing parts from reference TRBV7-3 and TRBJ2-1): GAGVSQTPSNKVTEKGKYVELRCDPISGHTALYWYRQSLGQGPEFLIYFQGTGAADDSGLPNDRFFAVRPEGSVSTLKIQRTERGDSAVYLCASSIFRGYEQFFGPGTRLTVL.

This chain connects TRBV10-1 to TRBJ2-2; 7 bases map to TRBD1. The CDR3 covers 14 residues. With V trimmed by 5 bases and J by 5 bases, 5 bases remained unmatched. The germline V gene encodes CDR1 WNHNN and CDR2 SYGVQD (reference sequence). The CDR3 protein is CASSLTGWTGELFF. DNA for the CDR3: TGCGCCAGCAGTCTGACAGGGTGGACCGGGGAGCTGTTTTTT.

The J gene is TRBJ1-6, the V gene TRBV7-3; D is unresolved. Germline CDR1 and CDR2: SGHTA and FQGTGA. There are 12 residues in the CDR3. Trimming took 2 bases from V and 7 from J, leaving 3 bases between them. The CDR3 DNA is TGTGCCAGCAGCTTAGGCAATTCACCCCTCCACTTT. It encodes CASSLGNSPLHF. Full variable domain (outside the CDR3, taken from reference TRBV7-3 and TRBJ1-6): GAGVSQTPSNKVTEKGKYVELRCDPISGHTALYWYRQSLGQGPEFLIYFQGTGAADDSGLPNDRFFAVRPEGSVSTLKIQRTERGDSAVYLCASSLGNSPLHFGNGTRLTVT.

This clone was picked up one time. CDR3 DNA sequence: TGTGCCAGCAGCTCCCGACAGGGTTCTTGGCAGCCCCAGCATTTT. Amino acids: CASSSRQGSWQPQHF. The chain recombines TRBV13 with TRBJ1-5; 7 positions agree with TRBD1. After removal of 4 bases from V and 7 bases from J, the junction contained 10 bases not matched to a gene. The CDR3 totals 15 residues. In germline, CDR1 is PRHDT, CDR2 FYEKMQ (reference sequence).

This rearrangement joins TRBV11-2 to TRBJ1-2; 9 bases agree with TRBD1. This CDR3 contains 16 residues. Losses at the gene ends were 6 bases for V and 6 bases for J; bases not matched to a gene: 14. In germline, CDR1 is SGHAT, CDR2 FQNNGV. The CDR3 region has the DNA TGTGCCAGCAGTCCAGGCCGCCGGGACAGGGAGGATGGCTACACCTTC. Translating it yields CASSPGRRDREDGYTF.

The chain links TRBV11-2 to TRBJ2-5; D not resolved. The CDR3 runs to 15 residues. Germline V gene lookup returns CDR1 SGHAT and CDR2 FQNNGV. V was trimmed by 3 bases and J by 5 bases, leaving 16 bases between them. The CDR3 spells CASSLVVEMRETQYF. CDR3 nucleotide sequence: TGTGCCAGCAGCTTGGTGGTTGAGATGAGGGAGACCCAGTACTTC.

The rearrangement links TRBV2 to TRBJ2-7, with D possibly being TRBD1 or TRBD2 (5 bases each). Germline values: CDR1 SNHLY, CDR2 FYNNEI. This CDR3 region has 12 residues. V shed 3 bases and J shed 11 bases, with 14 bases lying between them. In DNA, the CDR3 is TGTGCCAGCAGTGATCTTGGGGGTCGGGAGTACTTC. This gives the protein CASSDLGGREYF.

This chain joins TRBV10-3 and TRBJ2-5; 11 bases are shared with TRBD2. This CDR3 contains 14 residues. J gave up 4 bases and V 6 bases, and 4 bases lay outside the gene matches. Germline CDR1 is ENHRY and CDR2 is SYGVKD. CDR3 amino acids: CAISPGLAAETQYF. As DNA, the CDR3 is TGTGCCATCAGCCCGGGACTAGCGGCAGAGACCCAGTACTTC.

This chain links TRBV11-2 with TRBJ1-2, with a weak D call TRBD1 (5 bases). V was trimmed by 5 bases and J by 6 bases, leaving 25 bases between them. Germline CDR1 and CDR2: SGHAT and FQNNGV. This CDR3 is 17 amino acids long. CDR3 amino acids: CASSLKETSSGQDGYTF. CDR3 nucleotides: TGTGCCAGCAGCCTAAAGGAGACGAGTTCAGGGCAAGATGGCTACACCTTC.